The 28 T cell receptor beta chains below come from one sample, sequenced in a study of beta chain features in type 1 diabetes. Notes on the study in general: Moderate but significant shortening of TCRB CDR3s was recorded in all four CD4+ subsets from Type 1 diabetes patients.

No antigen is known for these receptors. Expressed TCRB transcripts were sequenced because the entire RNA isolate underwent reverse transcription. Produced via immunoSEQ multiplex PCR; TCRdb's table is partial and in-frame only. The sample has about 660,000 clones, about 14% seen once. Material: naive CD4+ T cells from blood. These receptors were obtained from a man aged 18 to 29 with type 1 diabetes.

The genes are TRBV7-2 and TRBJ2-7; 8 bases map to TRBD1. The germline V gene encodes CDR1 SGHTA and CDR2 FQGNSA. The J segment lost 8 bases and the V segment lost 5 bases, leaving 11 bases of the junction unmatched. There are 14 residues in the CDR3. The chain's CDR3 is CASSRDRMPEKQYF. Here the CDR3 DNA reads TGTGCCAGCAGCCGGGACAGGATGCCTGAAAAGCAGTACTTC.

This clone occurred a few times. The V call is TRBV6-6, the J call TRBJ1-3; TRBD1 matches 7 bases. This CDR3 comprises 15 residues. The junction had 5 bases not matched to a gene; V was cut back by 2 bases and J by 4 bases. Germline assignment: CDR1 MNHNY and CDR2 SVGAGI (reference sequence). The CDR3 loop is CASSYRTGRGNTIYF. CDR3 nucleotide sequence: TGTGCCAGCAGTTACCGGACAGGTCGGGGAAACACCATATATTTT.

This clone was observed a few times. This chain joins TRBV7-2 and TRBJ2-5, with 8 nucleotides matching TRBD2. The germline V gene encodes CDR1 SGHTA and CDR2 FQGNSA. The V and J ends lost 3 bases and 5 bases, in that order; junction bases with no gene match: 5. There are 14 residues in the CDR3. CDR3: CASSFTSGRETQYF. The CDR3 DNA follows: TGTGCCAGCAGCTTTACTAGCGGCAGGGAGACCCAGTACTTC.

This clone was detected a few times. The chain couples TRBV5-1 to TRBJ2-5; TRBD2 matches at 10 bases. The CDR3 loop spans 16 amino acids. Germline V CDR1 and CDR2: SGHRS, YFSETQ. Unmatched junction bases numbered 7, after V lost 3 bases and J lost 2 bases. For the CDR3, the DNA is TGCGCCAGCAGCTGGAATAGCGGGGGGCCACAAGAGACCCAGTACTTC. Protein product: CASSWNSGGPQETQYF.

The rearrangement joins TRBV2 to TRBJ1-4; no definite D call. V was shortened by 6 bases and J by 7 bases, with 6 bases between the two germline ends. Germline assignment: CDR1 SNHLY and CDR2 FYNNEI. CDR3 length: 11 residues. The CDR3 sequence: CASRLTEKLFF. The CDR3 DNA reads as TGTGCCAGCAGGCTAACTGAAAAACTGTTTTTT.

This clone was detected only a few times. The chain recombines TRBV30 with TRBJ2-4, with D tentatively TRBD2 (5 bases). Germline V gene data show CDR1 as GTSNPN and CDR2 as SVGIG (reference sequence). The CDR3 is 14 amino acids. Trimming pared 3 bases from V and 2 bases from J, leaving 11 bases between. CDR3 bases: TGTGCCTGGAGGGGGAGTGGTACCAAAAACATTCAGTACTTC. Its translation is CAWRGSGTKNIQYF. Using reference TRBV30 and TRBJ2-4 for the parts outside the CDR3, the full variable domain is SQTIHQWPATLVQPVGSPLSLECTVEGTSNPNLYWYRQAAGRGLQLLFYSVGIGQISSEVPQNLSASRPQDRQFILSSKKLLLSDSGFYLCAWRGSGTKNIQYFGAGTRLSVL.

With regard to this clone: The same CDR3 is also encoded by other DNA sequences in this sample. The CDR3 nucleotides are TGTGCCAGCAGCTTCCAGAGTGAGCAGTTCTTC. It specifies CASSFQSEQFF. The chain joins TRBV5-4 to TRBJ2-1; no firm D call. This CDR3 has 11 residues. CDR1 and CDR2 from the germline V gene are SGHNT and YYREEE (reference sequence). V dropped 2 bases and J dropped 9 bases, with 6 bases sitting between them.

Only a few counts were recorded for this clone. This sample also contains other DNA sequences that code for the same CDR3. The genes are TRBV18 and TRBJ1-1; TRBD1 matches at 7 bases. This CDR3 is 15 amino acids long. V lost 3 bases and J lost 1; bases outside the gene matches: 5. Germline assignment: CDR1 KGHSH and CDR2 LQKENI. CDR3 in DNA: TGTGCCAGCTCACCCCCTAACAGGGGGAACACTGAAGCTTTCTTT. Encoded protein: CASSPPNRGNTEAFF.

The chain is built from TRBV7-2 and TRBJ2-1, with D uncertain. The germline V gene encodes CDR1 SGHTA and CDR2 FQGNSA. This CDR3 spans 14 amino acids. V was pared by 1 base and J by 5 bases, with 9 bases between. The CDR3 here is CASSLESAHNEQFF. CDR3 nucleotides: TGTGCCAGCAGCTTAGAGAGCGCCCACAATGAGCAGTTCTTC.

The V gene is TRBV11-2, the J gene TRBJ2-1; D gene unclear. The CDR3 contains 13 residues. Trimming removed 4 bases from V and 14 bases from J, with 18 bases in between. Germline V gene data show CDR1 as SGHAT and CDR2 as FQNNGV. The CDR3 sequence: CASSSSLSQRKFF. DNA for the CDR3: TGTGCCAGCAGCTCCTCCCTCTCCCAGCGTAAGTTCTTC.

This clone appeared once. V is TRBV27 and J is TRBJ2-3; D unclear. Trimming took off 10 bases at V and 5 bases at J, with 10 bases between the two ends. The CDR3 runs 11 residues. Germline CDR1 and CDR2: MNHEY and SMNVEV (reference sequence). Here the CDR3 DNA reads TGTGCCACCAGAGAGAGAGATACGCAGTATTTT. This gives the protein CATRERDTQYF.

The CDR3 DNA is TGTGCCAGCAGTGAAATTATAAGTCAGCCCCAGCATTTT. This encodes CASSEIISQPQHF. V is TRBV6-1 and J is TRBJ1-5, with D hard to call. Germline V gives CDR1 MNHNS, CDR2 SASEGT. The CDR3 has 13 amino acids. Deletions cut 2 bases from V and 6 bases from J, with 8 bases between.

The J gene is TRBJ1-1, the V gene TRBV2; no reliable D call. The CDR3 runs 15 residues. Trimming took 2 bases from V and 1 from J, leaving 11 bases between them. Germline V lookup: CDR1 SNHLY, CDR2 FYNNEI. CDR3 DNA: TGTGCCAGCAGTGAATTGGTCGCTTGGAACACTGAAGCTTTCTTT. It is translated as CASSELVAWNTEAFF.

The chain joins TRBV14 to TRBJ2-3; D call uncertain. Germline V gene data show CDR1 as SGHDN and CDR2 as FVKESK. Trimming shortened V by 4 bases and J by 2 bases, and 13 bases separated the two germline ends. The length of the CDR3 is 15 residues. The CDR3 region has the DNA TGTGCCAGCAGCCCTGGAATACGAACCACAGATACGCAGTATTTT. It yields the protein CASSPGIRTTDTQYF.

The table lists this clone with a few counts. The CDR3: CSAGLHYGYTF. The DNA for the CDR3 is TGCAGCGCCGGACTTCACTATGGCTACACCTTC. The V and J genes are TRBV29-1 and TRBJ1-2; the D is unclear. Germline CDR1 and CDR2: SQVTM and ANQGSEA. V was cut by 7 bases and J by 3 bases, with 9 bases left in between. The CDR3 covers 11 residues.

The gene calls are TRBV10-3 and TRBJ1-2, with D perhaps TRBD1 (5 bases). With 4 bases removed from V and 2 bases from J, the gap between germline ends came to 8 bases. This CDR3 spans 13 amino acids. From germline, CDR1 is ENHRY and CDR2 SYGVKD. CDR3 protein: CAISADRNYGYTF. CDR3 coding DNA: TGTGCCATCAGTGCCGACAGAAACTATGGCTACACCTTC.

This clone was picked up a small number of times. CDR3 loop: CASSSGTLNTEAFF. DNA of the CDR3: TGTGCCAGCAGCTCCGGGACCCTCAACACTGAAGCTTTCTTT. The rearrangement joins TRBV9 to TRBJ1-1; possibly TRBD1 for D (5 bases). In germline, CDR1 is SGDLS, CDR2 YYNGEE. Trimming shortened V by 4 bases and J by 2 bases, and 12 bases separated the two germline ends. This CDR3 comprises 14 residues. Filled out from reference TRBV9 and TRBJ1-1, the complete variable domain reads DSGVTQTPKHLITATGQRVTLRCSPRSGDLSVYWYQQSLDQGLQFLIQYYNGEERAKGNILERFSAQQFPDLHSELNLSSLELGDSALYFCASSSGTLNTEAFFGQGTRLTVV.

This clone was seen more than once but under ten times. The chain recombines TRBV30 with TRBJ1-1, with a possible D match to TRBD1 (6 bases). The CDR3 is made up of 11 amino acids. Germline CDR1 reads GTSNPN; CDR2 reads SVGIG (reference sequence). The V end lost 3 bases, the J end lost 9 bases, and 11 bases lay between the germline ends. The DNA for the CDR3 is TGTGCCTGGAGCTCCGGACAGAAAGCTTTCTTT. Translating it yields CAWSSGQKAFF.

The V and J genes are TRBV5-1 and TRBJ2-7; 7 nucleotides match TRBD1. J lost 1 base, V lost 4 bases, and 2 bases had no gene match. CDR1 SGHRS and CDR2 YFSETQ come from the germline V gene. This CDR3 spans 13 amino acids. DNA for the CDR3: TGCGCCAGCAGCCCGGACAGGTCCTACGAGCAGTACTTC. It yields the protein CASSPDRSYEQYF.

V gene TRBV7-3 combines with J gene TRBJ2-5; D is unresolved. CDR3 length equals 15 residues. Germline V gene lookup returns CDR1 SGHTA and CDR2 FQGTGA. V lost 3 bases, J lost 5 bases, and 16 bases lay in between. The CDR3 protein is CASSFSGPRPETQYF. The CDR3 coding sequence is TGTGCCAGCAGCTTTTCCGGGCCTAGACCCGAGACCCAGTACTTC.

This clone turned up a few times. This rearrangement joins TRBV7-2 to TRBJ2-5; 12 bases line up with TRBD1. V dropped 5 bases and J dropped 5; count of bases not matched to a gene: 6. The CDR3 is made up of 15 amino acids. Germline CDR1 and CDR2: SGHTA and FQGNSA. CDR3 bases: TGTGCCAGCAGCCGGGGACAGGGGGCTTGGGAGACCCAGTACTTC. It encodes CASSRGQGAWETQYF. Together with reference TRBV7-2 and TRBJ2-5, the CDR3 gives the full variable domain: GAGVSQSPSNKVTEKGKDVELRCDPISGHTALYWYRQSLGQGLEFLIYFQGNSAPDKSGLPSDRFSAERTGGSVSTLTIQRTQQEDSAVYLCASSRGQGAWETQYFGPGTRLLVL.

In its sample, this clone was seen a few times. The chain is built from TRBV4-3 and TRBJ1-6; 7 bases fit TRBD1. CDR1 and CDR2 from the germline V gene are LGHNA and YSLEER. The CDR3 sequence is 17 residues long. Trimming at V came to 0 bases and at J to 7 bases, leaving 9 bases not matched to a gene. The CDR3 loop reads CASSQEGGRGVNSPLHF. Here the CDR3 DNA reads TGCGCCAGCAGCCAAGAGGGGGGCAGGGGGGTGAATTCACCCCTCCACTTT.

The DNA of the CDR3 is TGTGCCAGCAGCGAGAGGGCAGGGGGTAATCAGCCCCAGCATTTT. It is translated as CASSERAGGNQPQHF. V and J are TRBV9 and TRBJ1-5; 7 bases line up with TRBD1. The CDR3 length is 15 residues. Trimming cost V 3 bases and J 4 bases; bases outside gene matches: 7. Per the germline V gene, CDR1 is SGDLS and CDR2 is YYNGEE.

The rearrangement joins TRBV9 to TRBJ2-1, with 7 positions matching TRBD1. J gave up 2 bases and V 3 bases, and 5 bases lay outside the gene matches. CDR1 is SGDLS and CDR2 is YYNGEE in the germline V gene. This CDR3 region has 15 residues. The CDR3 nucleotides are TGTGCCAGCAGCGAGGGACAGCGCCCCTACAATGAGCAGTTCTTC. Amino acid sequence: CASSEGQRPYNEQFF.

The rearrangement uses TRBV2 and TRBJ1-4; 10 nucleotides align to TRBD1. The ends lost 4 bases at V and 14 bases at J; junction bases unmatched: 4. The CDR3 contains 12 residues. Germline V gene sequence: CDR1 SNHLY, CDR2 FYNNEI. CDR3 nucleotide sequence: TGTGCCAGCAGTGTGACAGGGGGCAGGCTGTTTTTT. It translates to CASSVTGGRLFF. Using reference TRBV2 and TRBJ1-4 for the parts outside the CDR3, the full variable domain is EPEVTQTPSHQVTQMGQEVILRCVPISNHLYFYWYRQILGQKVEFLVSFYNNEISEKSEIFDDQFSVERPDGSNFTLKIRSTKLEDSAMYFCASSVTGGRLFFGSGTQLSVL.

The V and J genes are TRBV18 and TRBJ2-3; D unresolved. V was pared by 0 bases and J by 6 bases, with 7 bases between. CDR1 is KGHSH, CDR2 LQKENI, per germline. The CDR3 is made up of 13 amino acids. For the CDR3, the DNA is TGTGCCAGCTCACCACCGGTGGGCGATACGCAGTATTTT. Encoded protein: CASSPPVGDTQYF.

The rearrangement joins TRBV30 to TRBJ2-3, with TRBD2 identical over 7 bases. Losses at the gene ends were 4 bases for V and 0 bases for J; bases not matched to a gene: 7. The length of the CDR3 is 15 residues. The V gene's germline CDR1 is GTSNPN and CDR2 SVGIG (reference sequence). CDR3 coding DNA: TGTGCCTGGACCCGACTAGCAGCTAGCACAGATACGCAGTATTTT. It encodes CAWTRLAASTDTQYF.

The rearrangement uses TRBV5-4 and TRBJ1-2, with D perhaps TRBD1 (6 bases). V was cut by 4 bases and J by 3 bases, with 16 bases left in between. CDR1 is SGHNT and CDR2 is YYREEE in the germline V gene (reference sequence). The CDR3 runs to 15 residues. CDR3 protein: CASSGDYTGHYGYTF. For the CDR3, the DNA is TGTGCCAGCAGCGGGGACTATACAGGGCACTATGGCTACACCTTC.